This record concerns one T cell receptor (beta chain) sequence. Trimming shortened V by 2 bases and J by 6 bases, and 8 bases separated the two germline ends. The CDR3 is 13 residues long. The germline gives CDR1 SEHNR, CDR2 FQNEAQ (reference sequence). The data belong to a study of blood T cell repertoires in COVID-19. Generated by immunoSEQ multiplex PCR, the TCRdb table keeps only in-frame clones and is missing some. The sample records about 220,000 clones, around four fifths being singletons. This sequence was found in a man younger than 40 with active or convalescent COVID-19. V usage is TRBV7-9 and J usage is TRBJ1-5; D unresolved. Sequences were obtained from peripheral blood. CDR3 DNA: TGTGCCAGCAGCTTATGGCATGGTCAGCCCCAGCATTTT. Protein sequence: CASSLWHGQPQHF.